This T cell receptor (beta chain) was sequenced for a study of blood T cell repertoires in COVID-19. The overall study: Spain, Italy and the United States supplied samples that represented acute and convalescent COVID-19.

This CDR3 has 16 residues. The germline gives CDR1 MGHRA, CDR2 YSYEKL. Trimming took off 1 base at V and 6 bases at J, with 15 bases between the two ends. Per the authors' pipeline: Reference gene primers were amplified, and this amplification served to estimate nucleated cell counts. Measured with immunoSEQ multiplex PCR; TCRdb has only the in-frame clones, and not every one. V and J calls and clone size are given by that table; D and trimming were obtained from the DNA. The sample includes fewer than 150,000 clones, about 90% of them seen just once. A few counts support this clone. This rearrangement joins TRBV4-1 to TRBJ2-2, with a possible D match to TRBD2 (6 bases). The receptor was isolated from a middle-aged man with active or convalescent COVID-19. The sample consisted of peripheral blood. The CDR3 reads CASSQVIGRGAGELFF. DNA for the CDR3: TGCGCCAGCAGCCAAGTCATCGGGAGAGGGGCCGGGGAGCTGTTTTTT.